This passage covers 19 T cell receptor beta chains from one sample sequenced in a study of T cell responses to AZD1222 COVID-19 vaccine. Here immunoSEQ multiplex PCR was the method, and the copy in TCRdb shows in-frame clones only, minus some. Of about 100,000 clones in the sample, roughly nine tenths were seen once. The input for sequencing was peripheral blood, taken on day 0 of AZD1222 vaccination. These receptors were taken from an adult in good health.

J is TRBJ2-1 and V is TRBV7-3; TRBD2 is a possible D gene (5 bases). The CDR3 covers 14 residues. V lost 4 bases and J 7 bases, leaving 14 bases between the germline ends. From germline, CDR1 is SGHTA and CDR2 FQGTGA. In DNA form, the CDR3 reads TGTGCCAGCAGCTCAGCCAGCGGAGTTAATGAGCAGTTCTTC. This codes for CASSSASGVNEQFF.

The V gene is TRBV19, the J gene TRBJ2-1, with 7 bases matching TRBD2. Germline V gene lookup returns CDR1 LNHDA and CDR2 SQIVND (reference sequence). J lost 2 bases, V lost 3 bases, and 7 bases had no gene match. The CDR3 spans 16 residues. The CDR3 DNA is TGTGCCAGTAGTATCGGAGGGAGGGCGGCCTACAATGAGCAGTTCTTC. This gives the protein CASSIGGRAAYNEQFF.

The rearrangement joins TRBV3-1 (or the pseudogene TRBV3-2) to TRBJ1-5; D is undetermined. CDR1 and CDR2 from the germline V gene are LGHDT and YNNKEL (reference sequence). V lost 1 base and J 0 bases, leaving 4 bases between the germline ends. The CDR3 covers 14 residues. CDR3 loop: CASSQGYSNQPQHF. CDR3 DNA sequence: TGTGCCAGCAGCCAAGGGTATAGCAATCAGCCCCAGCATTTT.

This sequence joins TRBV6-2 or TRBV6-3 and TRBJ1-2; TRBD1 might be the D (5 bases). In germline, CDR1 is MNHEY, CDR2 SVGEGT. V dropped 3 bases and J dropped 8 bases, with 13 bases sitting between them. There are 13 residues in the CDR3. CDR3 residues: CASSYGAVYGYTF. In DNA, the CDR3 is TGTGCCAGCAGTTATGGGGCGGTCTACGGCTACACCTTC.

The CDR3, as DNA: TGTGCCTGGAGTGGGAGGGGACCCGTTGATGAGCAGTTCTTC. It codes for CAWSGRGPVDEQFF. The V and J genes are TRBV30 and TRBJ2-1; weak D call: TRBD2 (6 bases). Germline lookup yields CDR1 GTSNPN and CDR2 SVGIG (reference sequence). This CDR3 is built from 14 residues. Trimming cost V 1 base and J 8 bases, with 15 bases left between them.

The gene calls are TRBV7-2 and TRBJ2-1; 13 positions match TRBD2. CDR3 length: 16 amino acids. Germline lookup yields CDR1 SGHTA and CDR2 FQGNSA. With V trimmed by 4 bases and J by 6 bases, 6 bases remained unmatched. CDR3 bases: TGTGCCAGCAGCTCCGGACTAGCGGGGGTCCCCAATGAGCAGTTCTTC. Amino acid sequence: CASSSGLAGVPNEQFF.

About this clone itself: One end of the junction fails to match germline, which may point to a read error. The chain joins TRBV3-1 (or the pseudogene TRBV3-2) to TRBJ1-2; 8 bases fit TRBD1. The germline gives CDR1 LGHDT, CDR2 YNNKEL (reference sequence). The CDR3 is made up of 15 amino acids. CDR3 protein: CASSQVRGLNYSYTF. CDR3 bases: TGTGCCAGCAGCCAAGTCAGGGGGCTTAACTATAGCTACACCTTC.

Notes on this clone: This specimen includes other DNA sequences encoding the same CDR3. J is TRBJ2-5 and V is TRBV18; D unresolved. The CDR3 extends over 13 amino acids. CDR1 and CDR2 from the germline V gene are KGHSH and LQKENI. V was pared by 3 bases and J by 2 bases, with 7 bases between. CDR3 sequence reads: CASSPGPQETQYF. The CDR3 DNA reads TGTGCCAGCTCACCGGGTCCGCAAGAGACCCAGTACTTC. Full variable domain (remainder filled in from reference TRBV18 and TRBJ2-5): NAGVMQNPRHLVRRRGQEARLRCSPMKGHSHVYWYRQLPEEGLKFMVYLQKENIIDESGMPKERFSAEFPKEGPSILRIQQVVRGDSAAYFCASSPGPQETQYFGPGTRLLVL.

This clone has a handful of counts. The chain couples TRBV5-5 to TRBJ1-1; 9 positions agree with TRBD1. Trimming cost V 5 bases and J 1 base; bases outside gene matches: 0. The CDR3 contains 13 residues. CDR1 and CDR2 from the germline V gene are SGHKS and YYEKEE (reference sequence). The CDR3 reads CASRTGGNTEAFF. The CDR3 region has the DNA TGTGCCAGCAGGACAGGGGGGAACACTGAAGCTTTCTTT.

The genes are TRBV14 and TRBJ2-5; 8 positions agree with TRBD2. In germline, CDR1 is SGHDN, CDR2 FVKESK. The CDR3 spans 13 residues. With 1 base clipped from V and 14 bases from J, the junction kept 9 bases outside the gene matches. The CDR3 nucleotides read TGTGCCAGCAGCCAAGCACTAGCGGAGCTCCTATACTTC. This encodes CASSQALAELLYF.

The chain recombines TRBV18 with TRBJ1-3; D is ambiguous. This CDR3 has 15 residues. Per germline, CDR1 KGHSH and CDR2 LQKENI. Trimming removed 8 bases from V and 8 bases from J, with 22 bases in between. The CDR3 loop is CASQSDGNQAHTIYF. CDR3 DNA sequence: TGTGCCAGCCAGTCCGACGGAAATCAGGCACACACCATATATTTT. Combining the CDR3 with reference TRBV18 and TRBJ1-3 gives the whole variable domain NAGVMQNPRHLVRRRGQEARLRCSPMKGHSHVYWYRQLPEEGLKFMVYLQKENIIDESGMPKERFSAEFPKEGPSILRIQQVVRGDSAAYFCASQSDGNQAHTIYFGEGSWLTVV.

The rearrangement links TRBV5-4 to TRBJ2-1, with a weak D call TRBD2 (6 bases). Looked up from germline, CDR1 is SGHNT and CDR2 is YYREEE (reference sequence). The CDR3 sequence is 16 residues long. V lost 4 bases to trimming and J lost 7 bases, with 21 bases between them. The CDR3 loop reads CASSAASLGGLNEQFF. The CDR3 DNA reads TGTGCCAGCAGCGCCGCGTCGTTGGGGGGATTGAATGAGCAGTTCTTC.

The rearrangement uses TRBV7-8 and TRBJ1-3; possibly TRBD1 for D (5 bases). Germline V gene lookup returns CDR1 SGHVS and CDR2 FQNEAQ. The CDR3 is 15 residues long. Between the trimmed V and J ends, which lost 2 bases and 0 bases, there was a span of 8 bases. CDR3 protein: CASSLRDLSGNTIYF. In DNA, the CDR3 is TGTGCCAGCAGCTTACGGGACCTCTCTGGAAACACCATATATTTT.

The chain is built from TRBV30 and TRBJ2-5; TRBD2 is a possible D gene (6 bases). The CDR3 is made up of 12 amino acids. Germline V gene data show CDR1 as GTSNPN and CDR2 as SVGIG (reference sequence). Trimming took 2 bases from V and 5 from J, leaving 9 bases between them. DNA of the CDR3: TGTGCCTGGAGTCGCGGGGCGGAGACCCAGTACTTC. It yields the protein CAWSRGAETQYF. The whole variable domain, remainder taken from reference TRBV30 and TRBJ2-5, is SQTIHQWPATLVQPVGSPLSLECTVEGTSNPNLYWYRQAAGRGLQLLFYSVGIGQISSEVPQNLSASRPQDRQFILSSKKLLLSDSGFYLCAWSRGAETQYFGPGTRLLVL.

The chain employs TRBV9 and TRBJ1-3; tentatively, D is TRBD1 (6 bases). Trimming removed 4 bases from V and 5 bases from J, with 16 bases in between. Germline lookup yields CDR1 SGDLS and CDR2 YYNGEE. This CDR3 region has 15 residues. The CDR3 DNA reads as TGTGCCAGCAGCAGACGAGGGGGAACTAGAAACACCATATATTTT. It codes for CASSRRGGTRNTIYF.

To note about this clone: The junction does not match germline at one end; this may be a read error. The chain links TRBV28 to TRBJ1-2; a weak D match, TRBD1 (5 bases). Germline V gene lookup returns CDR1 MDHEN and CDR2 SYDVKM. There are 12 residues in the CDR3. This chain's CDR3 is CAGSPIRGGYTF. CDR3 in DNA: TGTGCCGGCAGCCCGATAAGGGGAGGCTACACCTTC.

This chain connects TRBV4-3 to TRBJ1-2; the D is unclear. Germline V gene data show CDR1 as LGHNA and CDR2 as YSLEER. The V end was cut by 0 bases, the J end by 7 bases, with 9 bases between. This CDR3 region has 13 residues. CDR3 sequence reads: CASSQEGSFGYTF. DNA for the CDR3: TGCGCCAGCAGCCAAGAAGGTTCGTTTGGCTACACCTTC.

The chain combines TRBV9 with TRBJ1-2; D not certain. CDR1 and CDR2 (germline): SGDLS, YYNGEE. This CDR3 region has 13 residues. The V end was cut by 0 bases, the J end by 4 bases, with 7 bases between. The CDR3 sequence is CASSVEDGYGYTF. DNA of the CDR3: TGTGCCAGCAGCGTAGAGGACGGCTATGGCTACACCTTC.

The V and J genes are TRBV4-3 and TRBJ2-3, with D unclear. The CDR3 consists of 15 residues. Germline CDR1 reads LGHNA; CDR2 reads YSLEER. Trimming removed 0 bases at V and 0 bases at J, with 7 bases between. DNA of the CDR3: TGCGCCAGCAGCCAAGATTGGCGGAGCACAGATACGCAGTATTTT. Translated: CASSQDWRSTDTQYF.